This section outlines one T cell receptor beta chain sequence together with its context. The specificity of this receptor is unknown. Base quality data are lacking; no much larger clone is found one base away. The cohort comprised some 700 healthy bone marrow donors. Cohort members were all nominally healthy when sampled, although unrecorded immune exposures were likely present. The donor tested CMV seronegative, placing the donor among the roughly 350 seronegative members of the cohort. Every donor gave a peripheral blood sample, and the peripheral blood mononuclear cells from that sample were used for TCR beta sequencing. The Qiagen DNeasy Blood Extraction Kit was used to extract genomic DNA from the blood cell samples. This record belongs to a study of cytomegalovirus exposure and HLA in healthy donors (dated by TCRdb to about 2017). As for the study more broadly: An earlier analysis of around 600 of the donors reported 250 to 350 Gb of sequence data and 117 million unique TCR beta sequences from some 180 million T cells. Both class I and class II loci were covered by HLA typing, at four-digit resolution. High-throughput TCR immunosequencing, statistical association of individual TCRs with disease status, and machine learning were combined to predict cytomegalovirus infection status. An early release covering roughly 600 HLA-typed donors comprised approximately 290 gigabases of sequencing data and tens of millions of unique TCR sequences. A separate validation cohort of 90 to 150 different subjects was used in addition to the roughly 700-subject first cohort. To study patterns of TCR occurrence, a later analysis re-analyzed previously published TCR beta repertoires from around 670 donors and added high-resolution HLA genotyping. Of the 350 to 400 genotyped donors, approximately 83% fell in the genetic ancestry cluster associated with self-reported Caucasian donors. Four to six DR-DQ haplotypes were handled as single units for association and clustering, since linkage in the cohort was strong. The study profiled the T cell repertoires of under 700 subjects by immunosequencing and related them to cytomegalovirus serostatus. Every repertoire in the discovery cohort had been generated on one and the same sequencing platform. Alongside the repertoire data, information on donor age, sex, ethnicity and CMV serostatus was compiled. The number of donors typed differed by locus, with roughly 620-630 for A, B, C, DRB1 and DQB1, more than 500 for DQA1, about 610 for DPA1, and some 440 for DPB1. An earlier analysis of fewer than 750 of the donors used high-throughput TCR beta sequencing to judge whether each TCR beta V gene segment behaved as functional or pseudogenic. In a later genetic analysis, genome-wide SNP genotypes for about 55% of the roughly 670 donors were used, and that subset was treated as a discovery cohort. In the later analysis, no new phenotypic data were used to find candidate immune exposures; instead, reliance was placed on TCR beta sequences and their occurrence across donors. The study aimed to test whether signatures of past pathogen exposure could be identified by cataloging public T cell receptors. Among 398 genotyped donors of the cohort, an average of approximately 240,000 unique TCR beta nucleotide sequences was sequenced per donor, of which roughly 17% were non-productive. Summary of the overall study and its limitations: The classifier was reported to diagnose cytomegalovirus status with high specificity and sensitivity in both the original and validation cohorts. In an earlier analysis of more than 500 of the donors, most TCR beta V segments appeared in productive rearrangements about 90% or about 30% of the time, broadly matching IMGT annotations. At a false discovery rate of 0.05, a later analysis linked under 20,000 TCR beta sequences to specific HLA alleles. Most CMV-associated TCR beta chains appeared to be HLA-restricted in a later analysis, and the HLA associations seemed to be driven largely by CMV exposure. The earlier analysis of approximately 560 of the donors excluded roughly 17 rarely observed V segments, including chromosome 9 orphons, because counts were too low. CMV serostatus was the only immune exposure information available for the cohort. Some IMGT-functional V segments, including TRBV6-2 and TRBV6-3, could not be told apart with the 87-base-pair reads, so those segments were excluded. A total of fewer than 200 TCR beta chains were listed by the study as associated with cytomegalovirus. In vitro tests confirmed that a few of the cytomegalovirus-associated TCR beta chains recognize cytomegalovirus antigens. The sequencing pipeline was judged likely to have produced a cluster of highly shared sequence variants as a technical artifact. In a later analysis, HLA-associated TCR beta chains were found to be more clonally expanded and to have lower generation probabilities than equally common non-associated chains. Strong co-occurrence of HLA alleles, especially DR and DQ, made assigning TCR associations to individual alleles difficult. An association between a missense DCLRE1C variant and V-gene and J-gene trimming of TCR beta chains was found in a later genetic analysis and replicated in an independent cohort. In this cohort, only TCR beta chains were sequenced, and detectable features were limited by the absence of alpha or paired-chain data. While some public TCRs were present in many individuals, most TCR sequences turned up only very rarely across donors. The authors suggested that the approach could potentially be extended to other disease states and immunological phenotypes. Roughly uniform sequencing depth across donors was assumed in presence/absence analyses, although this assumption may not hold. According to a later analysis, TCR association rates differed among HLA loci, with DRB1 alleles showing the most associated TCRs and HLA-C alleles showing the fewest. Because HLA typing was unavailable for some donors at each locus, only the typed subset was used in association tests. A later analysis reported that several top co-occurrence clusters appeared linked to parvovirus B19, influenza, CMV and Epstein-Barr virus. A further reported finding was that TCR beta sequences accurately predicted the HLA-A and HLA-B alleles for most subjects in the first cohort. Linkage disequilibrium might explain the correlated functional status among segregating V segments, but an unknown experimental factor could not be excluded. Compared with the 666-donor mean, donors in an Asian-associated ancestry cluster had fewer N-insertions in productive TCRs, according to a later genetic analysis.

The library relied on the immunoSEQ multiplex PCR assay. For the multiplex PCR, a mixture combining 60 forward primers for TCR Vbeta segments and 13 reverse primers for TCR Jbeta segments was used. A multiplex PCR assay on genomic DNA amplified the CDR3 region of rearranged TCR beta genes. The Illumina HiSeq System was used to sequence the amplified TCR beta libraries as 87-base-pair reads. Per the original workflow: A later analysis counted about 80 million unique TCR beta chains across the 550 to 700 repertoires, and approximately 11 million of these chains were shared by at least two donors. To remove PCR and sequencing errors, raw reads were error-corrected and collapsed into unique sequences using a nearest-neighbor algorithm that merged closely related sequences. CDR3 sequences were aligned to IMGT reference sequences to assign V, D and J gene segments. For a sequence to be retained, a match of at least six nucleotides was required to both a V gene segment and a J gene segment. A rearrangement was called productive if the CDR3 had no stop codons and remained in frame with V and J, and every other rearrangement was called non-productive. CDR3 was defined according to IMGT convention as the region running from the second conserved V-encoded cysteine to the conserved J-encoded phenylalanine. The earlier analysis of about 610 of the donors excluded sequences that lacked an unambiguous match to a single V gene segment. An earlier analysis of over 450 of the donors classified V segments as functional when productive rearrangements were above 56.7% and as segregating when the standard deviation between donors was above 5%. A statistical classification framework was built for diagnosing cytomegalovirus status from the catalog of TCR beta chain sequences. In a later analysis, V and J genes were assigned by comparing TCR nucleotide sequences against IMGT/GENE-DB human TR gene sequences. The TCRdist pipeline was used in a later analysis to assign CDR3 sequences and most-parsimonious VDJ recombination scenarios. In a later analysis, every TCR beta chain was defined by the combination of its CDR3 amino acid sequence and its V-gene family, and reads without a unique V-gene family were dropped. A later analysis removed 450 to 600 highly shared, low-generation-probability nucleotide sequences to deal with suspected cross-contamination and a sequencing artifact. In a later analysis, a clonal expansion index was calculated for each public chain from normalized within-repertoire ranks of inferred template counts. A later analysis computed generation probabilities with a VDJ recombination model fitted to out-of-frame rearrangements, and checked the results against IGoR. In a later analysis, hypergeometric tests were used to score TCR-TCR, TCR-HLA and TCR-CMV co-occurrence, with a repertoire-size bias correction applied to TCR pairs. False discovery rates were estimated in a later analysis by permuting HLA or CMV assignments 20 times. A later analysis grouped co-occurring TCRs with DBSCAN, adding TCRdist sequence similarity when clustering within HLA-allele-positive subsets. For co-occurrence clustering, repertoires with fewer than 30,000 or more than 120,000 public chains were excluded, along with four or five repertoires with anomalous nucleotide sharing. Here the immuneACCESS table is served through TCRdb, limited to in-frame sequences with V and J called. Missing clones are a known gap in these copies; in checked studies unresolved V genes cover under half, and the rest lacks a known reason. V and J calls plus clone size are reproduced from that table; the DNA served to infer D and trimming. The sample data list approximately 44,000 clones, and 81% of these were observed just once. The ten largest account for around 3% of the sample.

Taken from cysteine to phenylalanine, the CDR3 has 14 residues. Left in the record is the CDR3 DNA by itself, 42 bases read in frame from the first base. The trim is 3 bases for V and 2 bases for J, with a gap of 9 bases between the germline ends. CDR1 and CDR2 were assigned from the germline V gene as SGHAT and FQNNGV. The TCR comes from a man in his fifties in good health and CMV-seronegative. Rearrangement joined TRBV11-2 to TRBJ2-3, with an unclear D gene assignment. Sequencing was carried out using PBMCs. The bases read TGTGCCAGCAGCTTGCGTTCCTCCACAGATACGCAGTATTTT. Its protein product is CASSLRSSTDTQYF.